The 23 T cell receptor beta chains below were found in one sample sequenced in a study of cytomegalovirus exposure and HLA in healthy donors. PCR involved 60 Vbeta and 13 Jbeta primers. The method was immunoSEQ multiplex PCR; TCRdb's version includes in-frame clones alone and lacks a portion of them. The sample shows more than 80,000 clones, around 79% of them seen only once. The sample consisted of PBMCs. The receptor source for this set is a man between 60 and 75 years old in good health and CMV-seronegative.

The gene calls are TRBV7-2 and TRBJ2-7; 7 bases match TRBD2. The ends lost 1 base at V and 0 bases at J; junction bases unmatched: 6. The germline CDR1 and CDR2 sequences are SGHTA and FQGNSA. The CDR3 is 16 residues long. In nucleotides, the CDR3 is TGTGCCAGCAGCTTAGTCGTCGGCGGGGGCTCCTACGAGCAGTACTTC. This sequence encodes CASSLVVGGGSYEQYF.

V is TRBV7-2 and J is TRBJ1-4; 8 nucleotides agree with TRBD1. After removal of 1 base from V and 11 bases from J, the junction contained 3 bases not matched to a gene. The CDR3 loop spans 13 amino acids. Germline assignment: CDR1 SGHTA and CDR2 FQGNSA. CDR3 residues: CASSLENRGKLFF. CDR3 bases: TGTGCCAGCAGCTTAGAAAACAGGGGGAAACTGTTTTTT.

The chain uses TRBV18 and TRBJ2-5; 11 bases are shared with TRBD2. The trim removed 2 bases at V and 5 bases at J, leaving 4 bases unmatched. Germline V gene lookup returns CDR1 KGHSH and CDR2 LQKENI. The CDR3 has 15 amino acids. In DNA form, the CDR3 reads TGTGCCAGCTCACCAACGGCTAGCGGGGGGGAGACCCAGTACTTC. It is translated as CASSPTASGGETQYF.

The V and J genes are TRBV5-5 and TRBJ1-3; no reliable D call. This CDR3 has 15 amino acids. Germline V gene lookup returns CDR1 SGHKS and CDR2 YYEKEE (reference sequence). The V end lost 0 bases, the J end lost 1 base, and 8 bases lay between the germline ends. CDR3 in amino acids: CASSLAPRSGNTIYF. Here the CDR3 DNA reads TGTGCCAGCAGCTTGGCTCCCCGGTCTGGAAACACCATATATTTT.

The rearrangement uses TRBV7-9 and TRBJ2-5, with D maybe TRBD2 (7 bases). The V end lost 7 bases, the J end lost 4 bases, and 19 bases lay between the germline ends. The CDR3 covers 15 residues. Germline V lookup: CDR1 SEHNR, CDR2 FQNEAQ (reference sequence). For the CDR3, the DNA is TGTGCCAGCATCTCCGGGCAGGGGAGGGCAGAGACCCAGTACTTC. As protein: CASISGQGRAETQYF.

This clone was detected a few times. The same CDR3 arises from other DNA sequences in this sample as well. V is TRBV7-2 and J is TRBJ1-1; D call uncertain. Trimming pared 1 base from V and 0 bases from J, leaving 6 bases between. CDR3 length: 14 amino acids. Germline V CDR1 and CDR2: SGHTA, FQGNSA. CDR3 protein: CASSLEGVNTEAFF. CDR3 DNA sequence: TGTGCCAGCAGCTTAGAGGGAGTGAACACTGAAGCTTTCTTT.

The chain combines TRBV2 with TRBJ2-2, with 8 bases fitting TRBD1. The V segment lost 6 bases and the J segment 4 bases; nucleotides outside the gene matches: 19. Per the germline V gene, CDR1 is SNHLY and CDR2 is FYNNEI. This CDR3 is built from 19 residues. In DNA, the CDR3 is TGTGCCAGCAGATACGAATTGACAGGGGCAGGTCGGCTCACCGGGGAGCTGTTTTTT. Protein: CASRYELTGAGRLTGELFF. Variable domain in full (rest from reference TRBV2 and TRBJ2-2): EPEVTQTPSHQVTQMGQEVILRCVPISNHLYFYWYRQILGQKVEFLVSFYNNEISEKSEIFDDQFSVERPDGSNFTLKIRSTKLEDSAMYFCASRYELTGAGRLTGELFFGEGSRLTVL.

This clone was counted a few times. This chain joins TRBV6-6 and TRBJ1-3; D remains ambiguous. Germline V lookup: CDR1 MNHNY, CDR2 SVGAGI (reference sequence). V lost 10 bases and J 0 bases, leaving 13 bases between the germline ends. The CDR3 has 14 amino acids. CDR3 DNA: TGTGCCATCGGAGGCCCCGACTCTGGAAACACCATATATTTT. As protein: CAIGGPDSGNTIYF.

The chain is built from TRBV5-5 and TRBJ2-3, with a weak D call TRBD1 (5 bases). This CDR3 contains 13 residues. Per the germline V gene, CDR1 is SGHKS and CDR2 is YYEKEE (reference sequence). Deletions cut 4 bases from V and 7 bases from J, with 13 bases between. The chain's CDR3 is CASSLLGANTQYF. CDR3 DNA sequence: TGTGCCAGCAGCCTTCTAGGGGCAAATACGCAGTATTTT. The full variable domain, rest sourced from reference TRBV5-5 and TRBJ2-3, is DAGVTQSPTHLIKTRGQQVTLRCSPISGHKSVSWYQQVLGQGPQFIFQYYEKEERGRGNFPDRFSARQFPNYSSELNVNALLLGDSALYLCASSLLGANTQYFGPGTRLTVL.

The CDR3 coding sequence is TGTGCCAGCAGCAAGAGCGGGGGGGTGGGTGAGCAGTTCTTC. As protein: CASSKSGGVGEQFF. The J gene is TRBJ2-1, the V gene TRBV7-2; 10 nucleotides agree with TRBD2. J gave up 9 bases and V 5 bases, and 7 bases lay outside the gene matches. CDR3 length: 14 amino acids. Germline values: CDR1 SGHTA, CDR2 FQGNSA.

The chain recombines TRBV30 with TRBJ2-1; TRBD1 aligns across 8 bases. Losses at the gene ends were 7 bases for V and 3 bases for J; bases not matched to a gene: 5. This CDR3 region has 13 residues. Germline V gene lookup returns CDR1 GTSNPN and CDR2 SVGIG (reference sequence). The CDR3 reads CALQGGDYNEQFF. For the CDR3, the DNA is TGTGCCTTACAGGGGGGAGACTACAATGAGCAGTTCTTC.

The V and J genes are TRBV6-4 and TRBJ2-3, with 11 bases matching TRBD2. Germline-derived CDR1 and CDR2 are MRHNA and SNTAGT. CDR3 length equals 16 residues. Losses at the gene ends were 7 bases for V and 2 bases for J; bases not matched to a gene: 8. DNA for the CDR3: TGTGCCAGCAAAGAGAATAGCGGGGGGGACACAGATACGCAGTATTTT. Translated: CASKENSGGDTDTQYF.

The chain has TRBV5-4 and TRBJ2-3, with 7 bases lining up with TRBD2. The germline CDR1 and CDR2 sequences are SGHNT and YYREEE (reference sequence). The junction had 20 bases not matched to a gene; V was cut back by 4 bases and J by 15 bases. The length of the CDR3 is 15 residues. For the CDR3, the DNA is TGTGCCAGCAGCCCGGGGGGACTAAACCTCCCCCCGCCCTATTTT. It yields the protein CASSPGGLNLPPPYF. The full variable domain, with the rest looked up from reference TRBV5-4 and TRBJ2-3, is ETGVTQSPTHLIKTRGQQVTLRCSSQSGHNTVSWYQQALGQGPQFIFQYYREEENGRGNFPPRFSGLQFPNYSSELNVNALELDDSALYLCASSPGGLNLPPPYFGPGTRLTVL.

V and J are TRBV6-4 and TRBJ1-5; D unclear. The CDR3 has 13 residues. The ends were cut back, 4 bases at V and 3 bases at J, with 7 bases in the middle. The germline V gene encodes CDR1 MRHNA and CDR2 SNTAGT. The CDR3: CASSVSSNQPQHF. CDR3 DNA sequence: TGTGCCAGCAGTGTGAGTTCCAATCAGCCCCAGCATTTT.

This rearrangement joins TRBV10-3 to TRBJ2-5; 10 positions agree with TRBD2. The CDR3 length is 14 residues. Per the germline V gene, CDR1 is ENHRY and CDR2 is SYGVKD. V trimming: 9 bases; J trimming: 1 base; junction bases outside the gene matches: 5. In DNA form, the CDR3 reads TGTGCCATTAAAGCGGGGGGGCCCCAAGAGACCCAGTACTTC. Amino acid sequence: CAIKAGGPQETQYF.

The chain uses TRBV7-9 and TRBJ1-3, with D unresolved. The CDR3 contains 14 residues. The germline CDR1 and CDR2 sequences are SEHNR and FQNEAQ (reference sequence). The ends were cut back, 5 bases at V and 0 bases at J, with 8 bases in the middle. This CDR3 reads CASSLSPSGNTIYF. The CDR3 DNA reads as TGTGCCAGCAGCCTAAGCCCCTCTGGAAACACCATATATTTT.

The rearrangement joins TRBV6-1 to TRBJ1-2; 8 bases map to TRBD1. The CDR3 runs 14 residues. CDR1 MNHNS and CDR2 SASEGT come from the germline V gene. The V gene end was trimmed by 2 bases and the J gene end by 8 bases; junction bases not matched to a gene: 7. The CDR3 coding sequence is TGTGCCAGCAGTGAATCCCAGGGGGCGAAGGGCTACACCTTC. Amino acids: CASSESQGAKGYTF.

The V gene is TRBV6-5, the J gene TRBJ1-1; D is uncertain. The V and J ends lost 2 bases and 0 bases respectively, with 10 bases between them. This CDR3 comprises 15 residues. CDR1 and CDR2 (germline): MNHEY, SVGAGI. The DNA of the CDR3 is TGTGCCAGCAGTTACAAGGGAGACATGAACACTGAAGCTTTCTTT. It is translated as CASSYKGDMNTEAFF.

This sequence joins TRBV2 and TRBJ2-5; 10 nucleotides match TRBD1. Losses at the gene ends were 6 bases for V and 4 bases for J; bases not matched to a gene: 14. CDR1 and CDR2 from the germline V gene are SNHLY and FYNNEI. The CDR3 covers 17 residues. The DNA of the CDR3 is TGTGCCAGCAGGGAGACAGGGGGCGAGTGGATCATAGAGACCCAGTACTTC. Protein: CASRETGGEWIIETQYF.

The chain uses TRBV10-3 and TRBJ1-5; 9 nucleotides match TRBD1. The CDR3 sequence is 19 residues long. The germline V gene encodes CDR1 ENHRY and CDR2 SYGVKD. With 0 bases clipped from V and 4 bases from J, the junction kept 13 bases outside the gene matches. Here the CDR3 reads CAISESGHYPDRGNQPQHF. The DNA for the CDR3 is TGTGCCATCAGTGAGTCGGGCCACTATCCGGACAGGGGAAATCAGCCCCAGCATTTT.

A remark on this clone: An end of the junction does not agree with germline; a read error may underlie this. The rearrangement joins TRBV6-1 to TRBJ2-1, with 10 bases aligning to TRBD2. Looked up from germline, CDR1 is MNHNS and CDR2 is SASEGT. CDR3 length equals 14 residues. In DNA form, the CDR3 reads TGTGCCAGCGCCCTAGCGGGGGCCTACAATGTGCAGTTCTTC. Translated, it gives CASALAGAYNVQFF.

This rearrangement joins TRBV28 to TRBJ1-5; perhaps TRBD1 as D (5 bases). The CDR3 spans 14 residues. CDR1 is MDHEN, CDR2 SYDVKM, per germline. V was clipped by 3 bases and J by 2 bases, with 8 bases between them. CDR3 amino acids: CASSFQGGNQPQHF. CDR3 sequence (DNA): TGTGCCAGCAGTTTCCAAGGGGGCAATCAGCCCCAGCATTTT.

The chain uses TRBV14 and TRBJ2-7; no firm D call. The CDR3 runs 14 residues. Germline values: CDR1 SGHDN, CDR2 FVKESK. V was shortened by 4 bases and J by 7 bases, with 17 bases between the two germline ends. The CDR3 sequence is CASSLPGSSGEQYF. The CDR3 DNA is TGTGCCAGCAGCCTCCCCGGGTCCTCTGGGGAGCAGTACTTC. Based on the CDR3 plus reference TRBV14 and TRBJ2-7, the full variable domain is EAGVTQFPSHSVIEKGQTVTLRCDPISGHDNLYWYRRVMGKEIKFLLHFVKESKQDESGMPNNRFLAERTGGTYSTLKVQPAELEDSGVYFCASSLPGSSGEQYFGPGTRLTVT.